The 23 T cell receptor beta chains below were found in one sample sequenced in a study of T cell repertoires in cytomegalovirus infection. TCRdb re-called the reads with MiXCR, one entry per CDR3 protein. The sample includes around 360,000 distinct CDR3 sequences, about a third of them seen just once. These TCRs are of unknown antigen specificity. The sequenced sample was cultured PBMCs, obtained from culture after CMV antigen stimulation. The receptor set was obtained from a human donor in good health (CMV status not recorded). Some clones in this sample may be carry-over from other donors' samples.

This clonotype has ten or more counts. The chain joins TRBV19 to TRBJ1-5; 8 positions agree with TRBD1. The CDR3 totals 16 residues. V lost 4 bases, J lost 2 bases, and 7 bases stayed unmatched. Per germline, CDR1 LNHDA and CDR2 SQIVND (reference sequence). CDR3 nucleotide sequence: TGTGCCAGTAGTAGGAAGACAGGGGACGGCAATCAGCCCCAGCATTTT. Its protein product is CASSRKTGDGNQPQHF. Using reference TRBV19 and TRBJ1-5 for the parts outside the CDR3, the full variable domain is DGGITQSPKYLFRKEGQNVTLSCEQNLNHDAMYWYRQDPGQGLRLIYYSQIVNDFQKGDIAEGYSVSREKKESFPLTVTSAQKNPTAFYLCASSRKTGDGNQPQHFGDGTRLSIL.

This chain's CDR3 is CASSPPSSRTEAFF. The CDR3 DNA sequence: TGTGCCAGCTCACCCCCCTCGTCTCGGACTGAAGCTTTCTTT. The J gene is TRBJ1-1, the V gene TRBV18; D is unresolved. Trimming shortened V by 3 bases and J by 5 bases, and 13 bases separated the two germline ends. The germline gives CDR1 KGHSH, CDR2 LQKENI. This CDR3 has 14 residues.

The chain links TRBV28 to TRBJ2-7, with TRBD2 matching over 7 bases. The CDR3 contains 13 residues. Germline V CDR1 and CDR2: MDHEN, SYDVKM. J was trimmed by 2 bases and V by 5 bases; bases with no gene match: 3. CDR3 DNA: TGTGCCAGCAGTATGCTAGCGGCCTACGAGCAGTACTTC. Its translation: CASSMLAAYEQYF.

The genes are TRBV7-4 and TRBJ2-5; weak D call: TRBD1 (6 bases). The germline CDR1 and CDR2 sequences are SGHVT and SQSDAQ. V dropped 5 bases and J dropped 0 bases, with 13 bases sitting between them. This CDR3 comprises 15 residues. CDR3 DNA: TGTGCCAGCAGCCCTGACAGGAAGTACCAAGAGACCCAGTACTTC. Its translation is CASSPDRKYQETQYF.

The rearrangement joins TRBV7-4 to TRBJ2-1; D is possibly TRBD2 (5 bases). Deletions cut 5 bases from V and 6 bases from J, with 14 bases between. The CDR3 is 14 residues long. The germline V gene has CDR1 SGHVT and CDR2 SQSDAQ. As DNA, the CDR3 is TGTGCCAGCAGCCTTAGTGGGAGTTTCAATGAGCAGTTCTTC. Translation gives CASSLSGSFNEQFF.

The V call is TRBV7-9, the J call TRBJ2-2; 12 positions agree with TRBD2. With 6 bases clipped from V and 6 bases from J, the junction kept 8 bases outside the gene matches. The CDR3 consists of 16 residues. The germline gives CDR1 SEHNR, CDR2 FQNEAQ (reference sequence). CDR3: CASRSTSGSLSGELFF. CDR3 nucleotide sequence: TGTGCCAGCAGGTCGACTAGCGGGAGTTTGTCCGGGGAGCTGTTTTTT.

There are many counts of this clonotype. The CDR3 loop is CASSFRMNTEAFF. CDR3 nucleotide sequence: TGTGCCAGCAGCTTTAGAATGAACACTGAAGCTTTCTTT. V is TRBV7-2 and J is TRBJ1-1; D uncertain. The ends were cut back, 3 bases at V and 0 bases at J, with 5 bases in the middle. Germline V gene lookup returns CDR1 SGHTA and CDR2 FQGNSA. CDR3 length: 13 amino acids.

This clonotype showed up just a few times. The chain uses TRBV7-9 and TRBJ2-3; 10 nucleotides match TRBD2. The CDR3 totals 16 residues. V shed 5 bases, J shed 4 bases, and the junction held 9 bases outside the gene matches. In germline, CDR1 is SEHNR, CDR2 FQNEAQ (reference sequence). CDR3 coding DNA: TGTGCCAGCAGCCGGCCTGAAGCGGGAGGGGCAGATACGCAGTATTTT. Its translation: CASSRPEAGGADTQYF.

The chain combines TRBV11-2 with TRBJ1-2; no definite D call. The CDR3 is 14 amino acids. Trimming left V 5 bases short and J 4 bases short, with 14 bases between. Looked up from germline, CDR1 is SGHAT and CDR2 is FQNNGV. CDR3 DNA: TGTGCCAGCAGCCGAAGAACAGATGGCTATGGCTACACCTTC. This sequence encodes CASSRRTDGYGYTF.

The V gene is TRBV7-3, the J gene TRBJ2-3; the D is unclear. Germline V gene data show CDR1 as SGHTA and CDR2 as FQGTGA. There are 15 residues in the CDR3. Between the trimmed V and J ends, which lost 3 bases and 2 bases, there was a span of 12 bases. The CDR3 loop reads CASSFRGEFTDTQYF. The CDR3 DNA reads as TGTGCCAGCAGCTTCCGCGGAGAATTCACAGATACGCAGTATTTT.

The chain recombines TRBV19 with TRBJ1-2; 7 bases fit TRBD1. Germline assignment: CDR1 LNHDA and CDR2 SQIVND (reference sequence). V gave up 2 bases and J gave up 2 bases; unmatched junction bases: 5. This CDR3 is built from 15 residues. The CDR3 spells CASSISWTGNYGYTF. CDR3 in DNA: TGTGCCAGTAGTATAAGTTGGACAGGAAACTATGGCTACACCTTC.

This clonotype was seen repeatedly, ten times or more. This chain links TRBV7-2 with TRBJ2-5, with no clear D. The V gene's germline CDR1 is SGHTA and CDR2 FQGNSA. The CDR3 is made up of 13 amino acids. Trimming cost V 4 bases and J 5 bases, with 11 bases left between them. The CDR3 reads CASSSYNEETQYF. As DNA, the CDR3 is TGTGCCAGCAGCTCCTACAACGAGGAGACCCAGTACTTC.

This clonotype was counted ten times or more. The rearrangement joins TRBV7-2 to TRBJ2-1, with D possibly being TRBD2 (5 bases). The CDR3 has 15 residues. The V end was cut by 5 bases, the J end by 3 bases, with 14 bases between. Germline V CDR1 and CDR2: SGHTA, FQGNSA. The CDR3 nucleotides read TGTGCCAGCAGCCATATCGGGCGGGTCTACAATGAGCAGTTCTTC. It specifies CASSHIGRVYNEQFF.

This clonotype was counted between two and nine times. This chain uses TRBV6-5 with TRBJ2-3; no firm D call. The germline V gene encodes CDR1 MNHEY and CDR2 SVGAGI. This CDR3 is 12 amino acids long. The V gene lost 2 bases and the J gene lost 8 bases, with 8 bases spanning the gap. The CDR3 region is CASSYPLGTQYF. CDR3 DNA sequence: TGTGCCAGCAGTTACCCTTTGGGTACGCAGTATTTT.

The chain links TRBV7-2 to TRBJ1-2; TRBD1 might be the D (5 bases). Germline assignment: CDR1 SGHTA and CDR2 FQGNSA. Trimming stripped 2 bases from V and 2 bases from J, with 9 bases between. CDR3 length: 14 residues. CDR3 sequence: CASSLSTANYGYTF. CDR3 nucleotide sequence: TGTGCCAGCAGCTTATCGACAGCAAACTATGGCTACACCTTC.

V gene TRBV10-2 combines with J gene TRBJ2-5; D is unresolved. CDR1 is WSHSY, CDR2 SAAADI, per germline. The V end lost 6 bases, the J end lost 7 bases, and 15 bases lay between the germline ends. The CDR3 sequence is 13 residues long. The CDR3 here is CASRTIAVGTQYF. The CDR3 nucleotides read TGCGCCAGCAGGACCATTGCCGTGGGGACCCAGTACTTC.

The chain recombines TRBV6-8 with TRBJ2-1, with 14 positions matching TRBD2. The CDR3 has 15 residues. The V segment lost 0 bases and the J segment 10 bases; nucleotides outside the gene matches: 2. The germline V gene encodes CDR1 MNHGY and CDR2 SAAAGT. For the CDR3, the DNA is TGTGCCAGCAGTTACTCGGGACTAGCGGGAGTGGAGCAGTTCTTC. Amino acid sequence: CASSYSGLAGVEQFF.

This clonotype has more than one count but fewer than ten. The chain uses TRBV7-6 and TRBJ2-3; D not certain. CDR1 and CDR2 from the germline V gene are SGHVS and FNYEAQ. The CDR3 covers 14 residues. Deletions cut 5 bases from V and 3 bases from J, with 12 bases between. The CDR3 nucleotides are TGTGCCAGCAGCCCCGGAGTCAGGACAGATACGCAGTATTTT. It encodes CASSPGVRTDTQYF.

This clonotype showed up just a few times. The chain recombines TRBV7-2 with TRBJ2-7; TRBD2 matches 12 bases. The CDR3 extends over 14 amino acids. The germline gives CDR1 SGHTA, CDR2 FQGNSA. The V and J ends lost 5 bases and 3 bases, in that order; junction bases with no gene match: 2. CDR3 bases: TGTGCCAGCAGCCCACTAGCGGGGGGCTACGAGCAGTACTTC. This codes for CASSPLAGGYEQYF.

V gene TRBV30 combines with J gene TRBJ2-7; D call uncertain. The CDR3 spans 13 residues. Trimming left V 0 bases short and J 5 bases short, with 11 bases between. Germline CDR1 and CDR2: GTSNPN and SVGIG (reference sequence). The CDR3 is CAWSVEVWNEQYF. CDR3 nucleotide sequence: TGTGCCTGGAGTGTCGAGGTATGGAACGAGCAGTACTTC.

CDR3 DNA: TGTGCCAGCAGCTTACGACTAGCGGGATTCGGCACCGGGGAGCTGTTTTTT. Its protein is CASSLRLAGFGTGELFF. The chain combines TRBV7-8 with TRBJ2-2; 11 nucleotides match TRBD2. CDR1 and CDR2 (germline): SGHVS, FQNEAQ. The CDR3 extends over 17 amino acids. V shed 2 bases, J shed 4 bases, and the junction held 6 bases outside the gene matches.

This clonotype has a single count. J is TRBJ2-2 and V is TRBV7-2; no firm D call. Trimming took 4 bases from V and 2 from J, leaving 8 bases between them. The germline CDR1 and CDR2 sequences are SGHTA and FQGNSA. The CDR3 runs 14 residues. CDR3 protein: CASSSPPNTGELFF. In DNA, the CDR3 is TGTGCCAGCAGCTCCCCTCCCAACACCGGGGAGCTGTTTTTT.

This clonotype came up a few times. This sequence joins TRBV12-3 or TRBV12-4 and TRBJ2-3; D is ambiguous. V was trimmed by 7 bases and J by 6 bases, leaving 8 bases between them. This CDR3 spans 11 amino acids. The chain's CDR3 is CASTSGDTQYF. The CDR3 DNA sequence: TGTGCCAGCACCTCAGGTGATACGCAGTATTTT.